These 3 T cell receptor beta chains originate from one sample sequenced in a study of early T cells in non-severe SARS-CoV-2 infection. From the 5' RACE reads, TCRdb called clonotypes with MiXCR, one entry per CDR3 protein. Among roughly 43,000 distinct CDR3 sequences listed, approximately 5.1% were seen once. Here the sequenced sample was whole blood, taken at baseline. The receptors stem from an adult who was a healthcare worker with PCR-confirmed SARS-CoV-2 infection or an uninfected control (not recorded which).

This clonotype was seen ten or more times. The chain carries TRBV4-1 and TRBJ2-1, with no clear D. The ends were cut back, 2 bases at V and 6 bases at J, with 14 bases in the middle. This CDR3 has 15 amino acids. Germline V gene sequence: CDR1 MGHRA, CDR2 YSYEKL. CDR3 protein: CASSQPPARSNEQFF. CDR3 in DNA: TGCGCCAGCAGCCAACCACCGGCCAGAAGCAATGAGCAGTTCTTC.

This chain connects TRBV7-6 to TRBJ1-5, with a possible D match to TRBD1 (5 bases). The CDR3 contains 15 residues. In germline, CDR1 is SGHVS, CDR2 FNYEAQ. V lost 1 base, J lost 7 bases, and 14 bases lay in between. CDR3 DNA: TGTGCCAGCAGCTTAGAAGGGGCACTAGGACAGCCCCAGCATTTT. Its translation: CASSLEGALGQPQHF.

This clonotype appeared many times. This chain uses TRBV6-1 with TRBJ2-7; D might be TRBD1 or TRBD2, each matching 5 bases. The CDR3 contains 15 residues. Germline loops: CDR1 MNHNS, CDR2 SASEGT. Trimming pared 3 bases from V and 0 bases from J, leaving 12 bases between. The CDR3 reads CASSDRDGSSYEQYF. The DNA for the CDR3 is TGTGCCAGCAGTGACCGGGACGGAAGCTCCTACGAGCAGTACTTC.